This T cell receptor (beta chain) was found in a study of cytomegalovirus exposure and HLA in healthy donors. In the PCR, 60 Vbeta and 13 Jbeta primers were used. The repertoire was sequenced with immunoSEQ multiplex PCR; TCRdb's copy has only in-frame clones and lacks some. The profile shows tens of thousands of clones, about 68% of them singletons. The CDR3 spans 15 residues. The germline gives CDR1 SGHTA, CDR2 FQGTGA. V dropped 5 bases and J dropped 6; count of bases not matched to a gene: 7. This clone was picked up a small number of times. The chain carries TRBV7-3 and TRBJ1-4; TRBD1 aligns across 9 bases. Material: PBMCs. The TCR was taken from a human donor in good health. In nucleotides, the CDR3 is TGTGCCAGCAGCCCGACAGGGGGGAACTATGAAAAACTGTTTTTT. This codes for CASSPTGGNYEKLFF.